This TCR beta chain was observed in a study of OX40 agonist ivuxolimab in advanced cancers. Study background: Dosing consisted of intravenous ivuxolimab at 0.01 to 10 mg/kg every 2 weeks. Those treated in dose escalation had hepatocellular carcinoma, melanoma, renal cell cancer or head and neck cancer. General study findings and limits: Expanded clones tended on average to be more numerous among CD8+ T cells than CD4+. Both CD4+ and CD8+ T cell populations in blood had undergone clonal expansion by week 6 at 0.1 to 3.0 mg/kg.

Data came from immunoSEQ multiplex PCR; TCRdb stores just in-frame clones and leaves some out. Among around 5,900 clones listed, roughly 86% were seen once. Per the germline V gene, CDR1 is SGDLS and CDR2 is YYNGEE. The CDR3 is 12 residues long. V was trimmed by 3 bases and J by 6 bases, leaving 9 bases between them. In the case of this clone: Its specificity is unknown.

This chain connects TRBV9 to TRBJ1-1; D is uncertain. The TCR comes from an adult with an advanced solid tumor such as melanoma, head and neck, liver or kidney cancer. The sequencing here drew on CD4+ or CD8+ T cells sorted from blood, taken in a trial of the OX40 agonist ivuxolimab. The DNA for the CDR3 is TGTGCCAGCAGCGAAGGAGGGTCTGAAGCTTTCTTT. Protein sequence: CASSEGGSEAFF.